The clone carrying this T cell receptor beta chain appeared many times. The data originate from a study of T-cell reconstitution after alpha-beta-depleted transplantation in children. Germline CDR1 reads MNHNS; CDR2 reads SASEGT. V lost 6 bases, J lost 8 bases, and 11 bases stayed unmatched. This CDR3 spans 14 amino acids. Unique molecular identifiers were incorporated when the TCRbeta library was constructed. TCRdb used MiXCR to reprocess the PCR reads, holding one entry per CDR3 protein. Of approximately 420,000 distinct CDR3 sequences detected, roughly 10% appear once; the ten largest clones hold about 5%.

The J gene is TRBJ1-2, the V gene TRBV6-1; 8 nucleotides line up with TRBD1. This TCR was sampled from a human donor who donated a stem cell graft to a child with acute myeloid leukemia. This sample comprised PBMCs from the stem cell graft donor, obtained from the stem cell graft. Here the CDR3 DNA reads TGTGCCAGCAGCTCTCCAGGGGGCGGAGGGGGCTACACCTTC. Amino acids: CASSSPGGGGGYTF.